This TCR beta chain was identified in a study of human T cells and chemical hapten exposure. Study information: Variation in per-sample TCR yields came mainly from small pooled library volume differences.

The CDR3 has 16 amino acids. V was clipped by 5 bases and J by 1 base; unmatched bases: 10. The germline CDR1 and CDR2 sequences are MNHEY and SVGAGI. TCRdb called the RACE reads again in MiXCR, with one record for every CDR3 protein. In the table there are a few hundred thousand distinct CDR3 sequences, over 5% of which are singletons. This clonotype showed up just a few times. Antigen unknown. Study-wide findings and caveats: Expanded TCRs produced significantly more large CDR3 similarity clusters than controls did.

Time point of the sample: pre-sensitization, week 0. The treatment is: therapeutic diphenylcyclopropenone sensitization with weekly scalp DPC. This sequence originates from a woman under 30 with alopecia areata. Some clones in this sample may be carry-over from other donors' samples. The V call is TRBV6-5, the J call TRBJ1-2; 7 bases line up with TRBD1. Sequenced here: whole blood, sampled in connection with sensitization to the hapten diphenylcyclopropenone (DPC). CDR3 bases: TGTGCCAGCAGTCTGAGTACAGGGGCCCTTAACTATGGCTACACCTTC. It yields the protein CASSLSTGALNYGYTF.